This entry lists 6 T cell receptor beta chains sequenced from one sample in a study of control samples from healthy donors and cancer patients. The assay was immunoSEQ multiplex PCR, and TCRdb's table has in-frame clones only and misses some. This sample carries 170,000 or so clones, around 95% of them seen once, and the ten largest clones take about 8.5%. The sequencing sample was made of blood. Every receptor here comes from a woman in her thirties or forties in good health.

CDR3 protein: CASFDRENGYTF. CDR3 in DNA: TGTGCCAGCTTCGACAGGGAAAATGGCTACACCTTC. The V call is TRBV2, the J call TRBJ1-2; TRBD1 aligns across 7 bases. Germline V lookup: CDR1 SNHLY, CDR2 FYNNEI. The CDR3 runs to 12 residues. V was clipped by 8 bases and J by 6 bases; unmatched bases: 6.

The DNA of the CDR3 is TGCGCCAGCAGCTTGGAGTCGGCTGGTCCCTACGAGCAGTACTTC. Encoded protein: CASSLESAGPYEQYF. The V and J genes are TRBV5-1 and TRBJ2-7, with no clear D. The germline V and J ends were trimmed by 0 bases and 2 bases, with 12 bases remaining between them. Germline V gene lookup returns CDR1 SGHRS and CDR2 YFSETQ. The CDR3 spans 15 residues.

V and J are TRBV27 and TRBJ2-7; no clear D. The germline V gene has CDR1 MNHEY and CDR2 SMNVEV (reference sequence). There are 14 residues in the CDR3. V was pared by 2 bases and J by 3 bases, with 11 bases between. The CDR3 region has the DNA TGTGCCAGCAGTTTAGGTATCAGACTCTACGAGCAGTACTTC. This gives the protein CASSLGIRLYEQYF.

The chain couples TRBV7-6 to TRBJ1-6, with D tentatively TRBD1 (6 bases). The CDR3 extends over 14 amino acids. In germline, CDR1 is SGHVS, CDR2 FNYEAQ. V was shortened by 5 bases and J by 12 bases, with 17 bases between the two germline ends. CDR3 nucleotide sequence: TGTGCCAGCAGCCAAACAGGGTCGGGGGTACCCCTCCACTTT. Protein product: CASSQTGSGVPLHF.

V is TRBV10-3 and J is TRBJ1-6, with a tentative D call TRBD1 (5 bases). Trimming cost V 4 bases and J 3 bases, with 16 bases left between them. Germline assignment: CDR1 ENHRY and CDR2 SYGVKD. This CDR3 is 17 amino acids long. Here the CDR3 reads CAISGGNMVLYNSPLHF. The DNA for the CDR3 is TGTGCCATCAGTGGGGGGAACATGGTCCTCTATAATTCACCCCTCCACTTT.

This chain joins TRBV5-5 and TRBJ1-1; the D is unclear. The germline V and J ends were trimmed by 1 base and 0 bases, with 7 bases remaining between them. This CDR3 has 14 amino acids. Looked up from germline, CDR1 is SGHKS and CDR2 is YYEKEE (reference sequence). Written as DNA, the CDR3 is TGTGCCAGCAGCTTGTGGTACATGAACACTGAAGCTTTCTTT. This encodes CASSLWYMNTEAFF.